The 2 T cell receptor beta chains given below trace back to one sample, sequenced in a study of beta chain features in type 1 diabetes. Overall study findings and caveats: TCRB CDR3s from Type 1 diabetes patients were moderately but significantly shorter in all four CD4+ subsets.

Their target antigens are unknown. Sequencing targeted expressed TCRB transcripts, as all isolated RNA had been reverse transcribed. Produced via immunoSEQ multiplex PCR; TCRdb's table is partial and in-frame only. The sample includes 550,000 to 850,000 clones, about an eighth of them seen just once. The source material was naive CD4+ T cells from blood. These receptors were obtained from a man between 18 and 35 years old with type 1 diabetes.

The chain carries TRBV29-1 and TRBJ2-5; no reliable D call. This CDR3 has 14 residues. Germline V gene lookup returns CDR1 SQVTM and CDR2 ANQGSEA. The V and J ends lost 1 base and 4 bases respectively, with 13 bases between them. CDR3 sequence reads: CSVEGVTEPETQYF. As DNA, the CDR3 is TGCAGCGTTGAAGGGGTCACCGAACCAGAGACCCAGTACTTC.

The chain is built from TRBV6-5 and TRBJ2-1, with 7 bases matching TRBD1. The V segment lost 6 bases and the J segment 4 bases; nucleotides outside the gene matches: 0. Germline CDR1 MNHEY, CDR2 SVGAGI. CDR3 length: 12 amino acids. CDR3 coding DNA: TGTGCCAGCAGGACAGGGTACAATGAGCAGTTCTTC. Translation gives CASRTGYNEQFF.